The 23 T cell receptor beta chains below were found in one sample sequenced in a study of molecular identifiers for immune sequencing clone quantification. From the PCR reads, TCRdb called clonotypes with MiXCR, one entry per CDR3 protein. The table records hundreds of thousands of distinct CDR3 sequences, under 25% of them present only once. The sequencing input was naive CD8+ T cells from blood, with Jurkat cell RNA spiked in. The subset was: FACS-sorted CD8+CD4-CCR7+CD45RA+ naive T cells. These receptor sequences come from a human donor in good health. Some libraries in this study had Jurkat cell RNA spiked in.

This clonotype was seen only a few times. The rearrangement links TRBV27 to TRBJ1-1; D is undetermined. Trimming left V 3 bases short and J 7 bases short, with 12 bases between. Germline assignment: CDR1 MNHEY and CDR2 SMNVEV (reference sequence). The CDR3 has 13 residues. This CDR3 reads CASSFSGGLEAFF. The DNA of the CDR3 is TGTGCCAGCAGTTTCTCGGGCGGGCTTGAAGCTTTCTTT.

The J gene is TRBJ2-3, the V gene TRBV3-1; D remains ambiguous. V lost 0 bases, J lost 0 bases, and 10 bases lay in between. This CDR3 is 16 amino acids long. CDR1 and CDR2 (germline): LGHDT, YNNKEL (reference sequence). The CDR3 is CASSQDWSVSTDTQYF. The CDR3 bases are TGTGCCAGCAGCCAAGATTGGTCCGTTAGCACAGATACGCAGTATTTT.

This clonotype was detected ten times or more. The chain recombines TRBV4-2 with TRBJ1-5; TRBD1 aligns across 9 bases. The CDR3 loop spans 14 amino acids. The ends lost 4 bases at V and 4 bases at J; junction bases unmatched: 2. Germline CDR1 is LGHNA and CDR2 is YNFKEQ. The CDR3 coding sequence is TGTGCCAGCAGCCGCGGGACAGGGAATCAGCCCCAGCATTTT. Protein product: CASSRGTGNQPQHF.

In the case of this clonotype: Without the conserved terminal phenylalanine or tryptophan, this CDR3 likely stems from a read error. The chain combines TRBV30 with TRBJ2-7, with D perhaps matching TRBD2 (6 bases). V dropped 3 bases and J dropped 4 bases, with 7 bases sitting between them. Germline values: CDR1 GTSNPN, CDR2 SVGIG (reference sequence). This CDR3 has 11 residues. The CDR3 DNA reads as TGTGCCTGGAGACGGGGGTACGAGCAGTACTAC. Its protein is CAWRRGYEQYY.

With regard to this clonotype: Relative to the germline gene, one junction end is altered; a read error may explain this. The chain links TRBV12-5 to TRBJ2-1, with 9 bases aligning to TRBD1. This CDR3 has 15 amino acids. The germline CDR1 and CDR2 sequences are LGHNT and FRNRAP. In DNA form, the CDR3 reads TGTGCTTGTGGTTCCACCGGGACAGGGAGGAATGAGCAGTTCTTC. Its translation is CACGSTGTGRNEQFF.

In regard to this clonotype: With a much larger clone just one base away, this may be a read error. This chain uses TRBV4-1 with TRBJ2-7, with D possibly TRBD1 on 6 matching bases. The CDR3 spans 17 residues. Germline V gene lookup returns CDR1 MGHRA and CDR2 YSYEKL. CDR3 in amino acids: CARSQERTGFASYEQYF. CDR3 in DNA: TGCGCCCGCAGCCAAGAGAGAACAGGGTTCGCTTCCTACGAGCAGTACTTC.

This sequence joins TRBV6-5 and TRBJ2-5; the match to TRBD2 covers 7 bases. With V trimmed by 2 bases and J by 1 base, 4 bases remained unmatched. The CDR3 is 15 amino acids. CDR1 MNHEY and CDR2 SVGAGI come from the germline V gene. CDR3 amino acids: CASSYGGGLQETQYF. The CDR3 nucleotides read TGTGCCAGCAGTTACGGGGGAGGGCTCCAAGAGACCCAGTACTTC.

This chain connects TRBV29-1 to TRBJ2-2; 10 bases line up with TRBD2. Germline loops: CDR1 SQVTM, CDR2 ANQGSEA. The CDR3 totals 13 residues. The ends lost 7 bases at V and 4 bases at J; junction bases unmatched: 3. The CDR3 bases are TGCAGCGCTAGCGGGGGTAGCACCGGGGAGCTGTTTTTT. It codes for CSASGGSTGELFF.

This clonotype occurred many times. This rearrangement joins TRBV6-6 to TRBJ2-7; D gene ambiguous. CDR3 length: 14 residues. Trimming left V 4 bases short and J 1 base short, with 11 bases between. The germline gives CDR1 MNHNY, CDR2 SVGAGI (reference sequence). The CDR3 DNA reads TGTGCCAGCAGTTTTCCCGACCCATCCTACGAGCAGTACTTC. Translated: CASSFPDPSYEQYF.

With regard to this clonotype: A much larger clone differs from this one at a single base, so this may be a read error. The chain has TRBV6-5 and TRBJ2-6; D might be TRBD1 or TRBD2, each matching 5 bases. Per the germline V gene, CDR1 is MNHEY and CDR2 is SVGAGI. This CDR3 contains 14 residues. The CDR3 DNA reads as TGTGCCAGCAGTACGGGGTTAGGGGCCAACGCCCTGACTTTC. This encodes CASSTGLGANALTF.

In its sample, this clonotype was seen a few times. CDR3 coding DNA: TGTGCCAGCAGCGGGCGTTCCGGGACAGGAGGACTGGAGCAGTACTTC. Protein sequence: CASSGRSGTGGLEQYF. The gene calls are TRBV7-9 and TRBJ2-7, with 8 bases that match TRBD1. The ends lost 5 bases at V and 7 bases at J; junction bases unmatched: 16. The CDR3 totals 16 residues. In germline, CDR1 is SEHNR, CDR2 FQNEAQ (reference sequence).

This clonotype was counted ten times or more. This chain connects TRBV12-3 or TRBV12-4 to TRBJ2-2; D unclear. V gave up 2 bases and J gave up 4 bases, with 8 bases separating them. The CDR3 consists of 14 residues. CDR3 sequence: CASSLYLGTGELFF. The CDR3 DNA sequence: TGTGCCAGCAGTTTATATCTCGGCACCGGGGAGCTGTTTTTT.

This clonotype has just one count. The chain links TRBV3-1 to TRBJ1-3, with D possibly being TRBD1 (5 bases). Trimming cost V 0 bases and J 8 bases, with 14 bases left between them. The V gene's germline CDR1 is LGHDT and CDR2 YNNKEL (reference sequence). CDR3 size: 15 residues. Here the CDR3 reads CASSQEPGLVDTIYF. The DNA of the CDR3 is TGTGCCAGCAGCCAAGAGCCGGGGCTGGTTGACACCATATATTTT.

Here the CDR3 DNA reads TGCGCCAGCAGCCCGTACCCGACTGGCGGGGGGGCCAGTGAGCAGTTCTTC. This codes for CASSPYPTGGGASEQFF. The chain employs TRBV4-1 and TRBJ2-1; 9 bases map to TRBD2. This CDR3 region has 17 residues. V lost 4 bases, J lost 9 bases, and 16 bases stayed unmatched. Germline-derived CDR1 and CDR2 are MGHRA and YSYEKL.

This clonotype occurred many times. The J gene is TRBJ1-1, the V gene TRBV9, with D perhaps matching TRBD1 (6 bases). Per the germline V gene, CDR1 is SGDLS and CDR2 is YYNGEE. This CDR3 spans 17 amino acids. V gave up 4 bases and J gave up 1 base, with 20 bases separating them. The CDR3 DNA sequence: TGTGCCAGCAGCAATATCGCATCCGGACAGAAGAACACTGAAGCTTTCTTT. Protein sequence: CASSNIASGQKNTEAFF.

This clonotype was observed at least ten times. The chain couples TRBV29-1 to TRBJ2-1; D is perhaps TRBD1 (6 bases). Germline V gene data show CDR1 as SQVTM and CDR2 as ANQGSEA. V was pared by 4 bases and J by 6 bases, with 13 bases between. The CDR3 spans 13 residues. CDR3 protein: CSVGSGVGNEQFF. The CDR3 region has the DNA TGCAGCGTTGGGTCAGGGGTTGGCAATGAGCAGTTCTTC.

The chain links TRBV27 to TRBJ1-5; the D is unclear. Germline V gene sequence: CDR1 MNHEY, CDR2 SMNVEV (reference sequence). V shed 9 bases and J shed 4 bases, with 25 bases lying between them. The CDR3 totals 17 residues. The CDR3 bases are TGTGCCAGGATGACCGACCGGGCTTCGGAGGGTAATCAGCCCCAGCATTTT. It specifies CARMTDRASEGNQPQHF.

The chain is built from TRBV29-1 and TRBJ1-1; D not resolved. V lost 4 bases and J 10 bases, leaving 10 bases between the germline ends. From germline, CDR1 is SQVTM and CDR2 ANQGSEA. The length of the CDR3 is 10 residues. The CDR3 sequence: CSVVLQSAFF. As DNA, the CDR3 is TGCAGCGTTGTATTACAATCAGCTTTCTTT.

This clonotype showed up just a few times. The genes are TRBV10-3 and TRBJ2-3; 11 bases fit TRBD2. This CDR3 has 18 residues. V gave up 3 bases and J gave up 2 bases; unmatched junction bases: 10. CDR1 is ENHRY, CDR2 SYGVKD, per germline. CDR3 residues: CAISEALGLAGFTDTQYF. The CDR3 region has the DNA TGTGCCATCAGTGAAGCGCTTGGACTAGCGGGTTTCACAGATACGCAGTATTTT.

This clonotype was seen a few times. This chain connects TRBV11-2 to TRBJ2-1; 10 bases fit TRBD2. V shed 1 base, J shed 3 bases, and the junction held 12 bases outside the gene matches. Germline V gene sequence: CDR1 SGHAT, CDR2 FQNNGV. The CDR3 has 19 amino acids. This CDR3 reads CASSLVAFSGGALYNEQFF. The DNA for the CDR3 is TGTGCCAGCAGCTTAGTTGCCTTCAGCGGGGGGGCCCTCTACAATGAGCAGTTCTTC.

This clonotype came up once. Here the CDR3 omits its conserved ending phenylalanine or tryptophan, so a read error is the likely source. The chain combines TRBV2 with TRBJ2-3; the match to TRBD2 covers 7 bases. Germline values: CDR1 SNHLY, CDR2 FYNNEI. V trimming: 11 bases; J trimming: 0 bases; junction bases outside the gene matches: 26. The CDR3 spans 20 residues. CDR3 DNA: TGTGCCTACAGCGGGGTTAGGCAACCGAGGAGTCCGGGTAGCACAGATACGCAGTATCTT. Translation gives CAYSGVRQPRSPGSTDTQYL.

On this clonotype: Being one base from a much bigger clone, this may be a read error. V gene TRBV7-9 combines with J gene TRBJ2-2; D is possibly TRBD2 (5 bases). Germline CDR1 SEHNR, CDR2 FQNEAQ (reference sequence). The CDR3 runs 14 residues. The CDR3 here is CASSLIWNTGEQFF. CDR3 DNA sequence: TGTGCCAGCAGCTTAATTTGGAACACCGGGGAGCAGTTTTTT. The whole variable domain, remainder taken from reference TRBV7-9 and TRBJ2-2, is DTGVSQNPRHKITKRGQNVTFRCDPISEHNRLYWYRQTLGQGPEFLTYFQNEAQLEKSRLLSDRFSAERPKGSFSTLEIQRTEQGDSAMYLCASSLIWNTGEQFFGEGSRLTVL.

Many counts were recorded for this clonotype. This rearrangement joins TRBV7-8 to TRBJ2-3, with 13 bases aligning to TRBD2. V trimming: 4 bases; J trimming: 0 bases; junction bases outside the gene matches: 10. The germline CDR1 and CDR2 sequences are SGHVS and FQNEAQ. This CDR3 spans 19 amino acids. The CDR3 DNA is TGTGCCAGCAGCTCGCCGGGACTAGCGGGGTGGACTAGCACAGATACGCAGTATTTT. Translating gives CASSSPGLAGWTSTDTQYF.